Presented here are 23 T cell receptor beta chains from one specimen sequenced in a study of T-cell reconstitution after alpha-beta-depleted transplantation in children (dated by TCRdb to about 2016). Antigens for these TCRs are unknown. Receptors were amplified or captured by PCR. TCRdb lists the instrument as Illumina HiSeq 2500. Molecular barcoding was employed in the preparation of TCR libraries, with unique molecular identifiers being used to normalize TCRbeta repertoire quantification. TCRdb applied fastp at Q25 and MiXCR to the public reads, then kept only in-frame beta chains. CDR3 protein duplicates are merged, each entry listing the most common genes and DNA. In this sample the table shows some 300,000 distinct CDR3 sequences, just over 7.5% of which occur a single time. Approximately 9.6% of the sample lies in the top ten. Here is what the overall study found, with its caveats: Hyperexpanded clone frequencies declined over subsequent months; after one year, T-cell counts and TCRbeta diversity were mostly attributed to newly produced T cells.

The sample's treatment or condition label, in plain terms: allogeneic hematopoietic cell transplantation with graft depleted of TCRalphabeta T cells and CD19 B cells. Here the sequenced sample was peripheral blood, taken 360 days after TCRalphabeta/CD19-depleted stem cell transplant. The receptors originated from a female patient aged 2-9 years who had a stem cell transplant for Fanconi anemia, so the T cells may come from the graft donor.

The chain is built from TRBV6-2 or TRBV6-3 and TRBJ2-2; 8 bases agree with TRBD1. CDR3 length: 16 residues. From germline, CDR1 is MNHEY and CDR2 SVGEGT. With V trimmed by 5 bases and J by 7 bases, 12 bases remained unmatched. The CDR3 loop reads CASSRTGGRLYGELFF. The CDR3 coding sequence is TGTGCCAGCAGTCGAACAGGGGGTCGATTATACGGGGAGCTGTTTTTT.

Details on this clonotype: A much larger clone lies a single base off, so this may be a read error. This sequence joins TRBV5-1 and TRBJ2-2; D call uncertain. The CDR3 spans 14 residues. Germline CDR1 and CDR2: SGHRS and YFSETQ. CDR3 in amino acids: CAGSLYQNTGELFF. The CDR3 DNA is TGCGCCGGCAGCTTGTACCAGAACACCGGGGAGCTGTTTTTT.

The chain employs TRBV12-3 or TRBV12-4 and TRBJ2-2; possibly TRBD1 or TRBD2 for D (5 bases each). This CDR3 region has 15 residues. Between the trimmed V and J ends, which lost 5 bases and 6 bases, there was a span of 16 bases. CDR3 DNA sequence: TGTGCCAGCAGTCCGACCGGGACGGGGTCCGGGGAGCTGTTTTTT. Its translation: CASSPTGTGSGELFF.

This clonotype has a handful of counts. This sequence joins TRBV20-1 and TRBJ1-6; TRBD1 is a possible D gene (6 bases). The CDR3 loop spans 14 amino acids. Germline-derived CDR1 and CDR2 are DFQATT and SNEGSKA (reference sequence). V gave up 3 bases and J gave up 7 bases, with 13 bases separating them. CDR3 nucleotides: TGCAGTGCTAGCTCGGCAGGGGCAAATTCACCCCTCCACTTT. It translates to CSASSAGANSPLHF.

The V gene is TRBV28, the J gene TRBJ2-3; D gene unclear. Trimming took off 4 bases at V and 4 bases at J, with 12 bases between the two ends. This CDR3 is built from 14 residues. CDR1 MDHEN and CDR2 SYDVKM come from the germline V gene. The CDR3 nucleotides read TGTGCCAGCAGTTGTACGGGTGGGGCAGATACGCAGTATTTT. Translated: CASSCTGGADTQYF.

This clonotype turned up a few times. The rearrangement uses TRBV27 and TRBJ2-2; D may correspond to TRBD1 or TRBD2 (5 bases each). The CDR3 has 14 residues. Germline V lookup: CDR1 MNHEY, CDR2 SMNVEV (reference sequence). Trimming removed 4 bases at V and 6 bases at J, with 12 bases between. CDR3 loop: CASSWQGSAGELFF. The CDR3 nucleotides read TGTGCCAGCAGTTGGCAGGGTAGCGCCGGGGAGCTGTTTTTT.

The CDR3 spells CASSEELAGYNEQFF. The CDR3 bases are TGTGCCAGCAGTGAAGAGTTAGCGGGCTACAATGAGCAGTTCTTC. The gene calls are TRBV25-1 and TRBJ2-1, with TRBD2 matching 7 bases. The trim removed 2 bases at V and 3 bases at J, leaving 4 bases unmatched. Germline lookup yields CDR1 MGHDK and CDR2 SYGVNS. The CDR3 is made up of 15 amino acids.

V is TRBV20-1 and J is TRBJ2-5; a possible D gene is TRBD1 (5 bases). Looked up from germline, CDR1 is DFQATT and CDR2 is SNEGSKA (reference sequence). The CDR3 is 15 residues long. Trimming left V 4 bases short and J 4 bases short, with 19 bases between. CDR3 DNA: TGCAGTGCTACCCGACAGTCGTCCAGGCCAGAGACCCAGTACTTC. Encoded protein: CSATRQSSRPETQYF.

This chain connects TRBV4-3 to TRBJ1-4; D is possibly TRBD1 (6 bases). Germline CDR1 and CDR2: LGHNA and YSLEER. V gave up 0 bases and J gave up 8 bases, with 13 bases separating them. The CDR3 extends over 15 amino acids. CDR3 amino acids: CASSQEGGAGEKLFF. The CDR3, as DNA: TGCGCCAGCAGCCAAGAGGGGGGGGCTGGGGAAAAACTGTTTTTT.

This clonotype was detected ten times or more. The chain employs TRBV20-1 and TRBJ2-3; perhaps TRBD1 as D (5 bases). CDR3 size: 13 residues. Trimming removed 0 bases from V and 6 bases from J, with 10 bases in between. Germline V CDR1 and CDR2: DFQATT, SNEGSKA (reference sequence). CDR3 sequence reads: CSAREAGLDTQYF. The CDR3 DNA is TGCAGTGCTAGAGAGGCAGGGTTGGATACGCAGTATTTT.

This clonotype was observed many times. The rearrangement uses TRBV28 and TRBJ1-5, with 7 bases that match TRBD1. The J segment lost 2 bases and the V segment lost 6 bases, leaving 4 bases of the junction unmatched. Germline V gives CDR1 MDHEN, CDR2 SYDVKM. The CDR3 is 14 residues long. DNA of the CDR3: TGTGCCAGCAGCTCAGGGGGGCGCAATCAGCCCCAGCATTTT. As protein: CASSSGGRNQPQHF.

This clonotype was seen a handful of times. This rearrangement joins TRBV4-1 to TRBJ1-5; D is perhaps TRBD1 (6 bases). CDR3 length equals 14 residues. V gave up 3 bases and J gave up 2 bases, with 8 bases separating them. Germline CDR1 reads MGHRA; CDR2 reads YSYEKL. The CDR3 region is CASSQGARNQPQHF. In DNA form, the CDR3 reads TGCGCCAGCAGCCAGGGGGCGCGCAATCAGCCCCAGCATTTT.

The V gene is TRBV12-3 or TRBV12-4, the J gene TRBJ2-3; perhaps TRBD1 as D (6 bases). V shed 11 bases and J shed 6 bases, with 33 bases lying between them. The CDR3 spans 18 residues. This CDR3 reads CAFSFGFRGHAVRDTQYF. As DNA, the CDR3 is TGTGCCTTCAGTTTCGGTTTCAGGGGCCATGCGGTAAGGGATACGCAGTATTTT.

The CDR3 DNA follows: TGTGCCAGCAGCTTTGAGACAGGGTTCTCACCCCTCCACTTT. This gives the protein CASSFETGFSPLHF. This chain joins TRBV5-5 and TRBJ1-6; 7 bases fit TRBD1. The germline gives CDR1 SGHKS, CDR2 YYEKEE (reference sequence). J gave up 10 bases and V 2 bases, and 6 bases lay outside the gene matches. The CDR3 has 14 residues.

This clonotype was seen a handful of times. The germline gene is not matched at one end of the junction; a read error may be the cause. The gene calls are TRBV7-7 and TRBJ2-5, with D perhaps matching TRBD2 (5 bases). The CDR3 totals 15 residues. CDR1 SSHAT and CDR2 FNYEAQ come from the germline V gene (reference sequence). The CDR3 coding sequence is TGTGCTAGCAGCCCGTCTCGGGGTCCTCAAGAGACCCAGTACTTC. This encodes CASSPSRGPQETQYF.

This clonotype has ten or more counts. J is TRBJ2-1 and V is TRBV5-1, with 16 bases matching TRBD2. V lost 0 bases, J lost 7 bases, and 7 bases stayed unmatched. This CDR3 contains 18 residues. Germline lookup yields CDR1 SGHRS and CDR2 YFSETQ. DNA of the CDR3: TGCGCCAGCAGCTTGGTCGGGACTAGCGGGAGGGCCTGGAATGAGCAGTTCTTC. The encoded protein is CASSLVGTSGRAWNEQFF.

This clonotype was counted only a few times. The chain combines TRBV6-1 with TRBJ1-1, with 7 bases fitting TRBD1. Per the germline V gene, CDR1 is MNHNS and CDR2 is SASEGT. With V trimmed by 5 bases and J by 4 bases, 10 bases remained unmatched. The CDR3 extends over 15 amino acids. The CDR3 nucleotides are TGTGCCAGCAGTCTTTTGGACAGGAAGACCACTGAAGCTTTCTTT. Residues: CASSLLDRKTTEAFF.

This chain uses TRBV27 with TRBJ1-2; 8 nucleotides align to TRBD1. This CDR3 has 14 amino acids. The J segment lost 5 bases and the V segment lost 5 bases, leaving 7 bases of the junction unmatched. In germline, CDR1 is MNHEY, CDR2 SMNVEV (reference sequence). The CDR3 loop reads CASSRDRRVYGYTF. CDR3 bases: TGTGCCAGCAGTCGGGACAGGAGAGTATATGGCTACACCTTC.

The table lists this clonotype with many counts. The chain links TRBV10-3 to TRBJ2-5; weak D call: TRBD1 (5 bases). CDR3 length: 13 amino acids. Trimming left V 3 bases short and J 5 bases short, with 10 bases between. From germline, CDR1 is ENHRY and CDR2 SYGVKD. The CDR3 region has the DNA TGTGCCATCAGTGACAGGGTGGGGGAGACCCAGTACTTC. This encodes CAISDRVGETQYF.

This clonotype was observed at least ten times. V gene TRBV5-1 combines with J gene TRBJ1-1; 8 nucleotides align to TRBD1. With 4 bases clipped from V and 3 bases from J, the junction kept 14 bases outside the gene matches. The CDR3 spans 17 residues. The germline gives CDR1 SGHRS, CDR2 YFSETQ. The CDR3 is CASSLNAGTGWDTEAFF. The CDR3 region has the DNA TGCGCCAGCAGCCTCAACGCCGGGACAGGATGGGACACTGAAGCTTTCTTT.

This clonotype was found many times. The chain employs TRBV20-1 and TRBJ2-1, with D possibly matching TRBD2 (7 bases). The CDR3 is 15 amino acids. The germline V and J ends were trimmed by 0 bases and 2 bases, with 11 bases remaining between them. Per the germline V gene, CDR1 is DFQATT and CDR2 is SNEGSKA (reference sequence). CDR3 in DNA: TGCAGTGCTAGAGAGGCGCGGGGGCCCTACAATGAGCAGTTCTTC. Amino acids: CSAREARGPYNEQFF.

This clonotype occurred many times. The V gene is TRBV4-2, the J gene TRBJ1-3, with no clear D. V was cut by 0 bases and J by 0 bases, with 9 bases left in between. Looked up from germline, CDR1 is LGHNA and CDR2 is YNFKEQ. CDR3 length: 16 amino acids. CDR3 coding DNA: TGTGCCAGCAGCCAAGATATTCTTAACTCTGGAAACACCATATATTTT. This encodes CASSQDILNSGNTIYF.

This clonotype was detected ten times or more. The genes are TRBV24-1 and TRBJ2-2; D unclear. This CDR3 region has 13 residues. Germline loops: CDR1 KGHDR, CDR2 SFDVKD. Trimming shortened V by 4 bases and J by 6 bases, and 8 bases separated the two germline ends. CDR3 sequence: CATSEVRPGELFF. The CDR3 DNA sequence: TGTGCCACCAGTGAGGTGCGTCCCGGGGAGCTGTTTTTT.